This is a list of T cell receptor beta chains from one sample in a study of cytomegalovirus exposure and HLA in healthy donors. Produced via immunoSEQ multiplex PCR; TCRdb's table is partial and in-frame only. The sample has roughly 120,000 clones; roughly three quarters are singletons. Sequencing was performed on PBMCs. Receptors originate from a woman aged 25 to 39 in good health and CMV-seronegative. CDR3s include the opening cysteine and the closing phenylalanine or tryptophan. The order of the fields is CDR3 protein, CDR3 DNA, V gene, clone size, J gene, D gene. D genes are given only for firm matches. Expanded clones are given a class, and other clones once, few, many or no size at all.

CDR3: CASSQGTDRGSSPLHF; DNA: TGTGCCAGCAGCCAAGGAACTGACAGGGGAAGTTCACCCCTCCACTTT; V: TRBV4-2; size: -; J: TRBJ1-6; D: TRBD1
CDR3: CASSFGQDNSPLHF; DNA: TGTGCCAGCAGCTTCGGACAGGATAATTCACCCCTCCACTTT; V: TRBV7-9; size: -; J: TRBJ1-6; D: TRBD1
CDR3: CASSFGLGSSTDTQYF; DNA: TGTGCCAGCAGCTTTGGGTTAGGGAGTAGCACAGATACGCAGTATTTT; V: TRBV7-2; size: -; J: TRBJ2-3; D: -
CDR3: CAWSVQGTTNEKLFF; DNA: TGTGCCTGGAGTGTACAGGGGACAACTAATGAAAAACTGTTTTTT; V: TRBV30; size: -; J: TRBJ1-4; D: TRBD1
CDR3: CASSIVGGSSYEQYF; DNA: TGTGCCAGTAGTATTGTGGGCGGGAGCTCCTACGAGCAGTACTTC; V: TRBV19; size: -; J: TRBJ2-7; D: TRBD2
CDR3: CAISDLTGERTEAFF; DNA: TGTGCCATCAGTGATTTGACAGGGGAACGGACTGAAGCTTTCTTT; V: TRBV10-3; size: -; J: TRBJ1-1; D: TRBD1
CDR3: CASSLDSAGRNGYTF; DNA: TGTGCCAGCAGCTTAGATTCGGCAGGGAGGAATGGCTACACCTTC; V: TRBV7-9; size: -; J: TRBJ1-2; D: -
CDR3: CASSGTSNTEAFF; DNA: TGTGCCAGCAGTGGGACATCGAACACTGAAGCTTTCTTT; V: TRBV25-1; size: -; J: TRBJ1-1; D: -
CDR3: CSSSLRQAPYEQYF; DNA: TGTTCCAGCAGCTTGAGACAGGCACCCTACGAGCAGTACTTC; V: TRBV7-9; size: -; J: TRBJ2-7; D: -
CDR3: CAIQQGLAGNTIYF; DNA: TGTGCCATCCAACAGGGTCTAGCTGGAAACACCATATATTTT; V: TRBV10-3; size: -; J: TRBJ1-3; D: -
CDR3: CASSLGQGNREQYF; DNA: TGTGCCAGCAGCTTGGGACAGGGGAATCGCGAGCAGTACTTC; V: TRBV5-6; size: few; J: TRBJ2-7; D: TRBD1
CDR3: CATSRDLGGAGEQYF; DNA: TGTGCCACCAGCAGAGATTTAGGGGGAGCCGGCGAGCAGTACTTC; V: TRBV15; size: -; J: TRBJ2-7; D: -
CDR3: CASSPQDSIEEKLFF; DNA: TGTGCCAGCAGCCCTCAGGACAGCATAGAGGAAAAACTGTTTTTT; V: TRBV7-8; size: once; J: TRBJ1-4; D: -
CDR3: CASSFTGTSREQFF; DNA: TGTGCCAGCAGCTTTACCGGGACTAGCCGCGAGCAGTTCTTC; V: TRBV7-2; size: -; J: TRBJ2-1; D: TRBD2
CDR3: CASPAPGLAVAGELFF; DNA: TGTGCCAGCCCAGCCCCGGGACTAGCGGTCGCCGGGGAGCTGTTTTTT; V: TRBV7-9; size: -; J: TRBJ2-2; D: TRBD2
CDR3: CASTRYNEQFF; DNA: TGTGCCAGCACCAGATACAATGAGCAGTTCTTC; V: TRBV27; size: -; J: TRBJ2-1; D: -
CDR3: CASRGLQGAGGYTF; DNA: TGTGCCAGCCGCGGACTACAGGGGGCGGGAGGCTACACCTTC; V: TRBV19; size: -; J: TRBJ1-2; D: TRBD1
CDR3: CASSRGQGLVEQYF; DNA: TGTGCCAGCAGCCGTGGTCAGGGGCTGGTCGAGCAGTACTTC; V: TRBV7-2; size: -; J: TRBJ2-7; D: -
CDR3: CASSRLAGGPHNEQFF; DNA: TGTGCCAGCAGTCGCCTAGCGGGAGGGCCTCACAATGAGCAGTTCTTC; V: TRBV11-2; size: -; J: TRBJ2-1; D: TRBD2
CDR3: CASSHGHGSSAEAFF; DNA: TGCGCCAGCAGCCATGGACATGGTTCGTCAGCCGAAGCTTTCTTT; V: TRBV4-1; size: -; J: TRBJ1-1; D: -
CDR3: CASNSGTARGDPQHF; DNA: TGTGCCAGCAACTCCGGGACAGCAAGAGGAGATCCCCAGCATTTT; V: TRBV5-8; size: -; J: TRBJ1-5; D: TRBD1
CDR3: CASSLVGLAGGVGELFF; DNA: TGCGCCAGCAGCCTAGTGGGACTAGCGGGAGGAGTAGGGGAGCTGTTTTTT; V: TRBV4-3; size: -; J: TRBJ2-2; D: TRBD2
CDR3: CAYRDTAVELFF; DNA: TGTGCCTACAGGGACACAGCGGTAGAACTGTTTTTT; V: TRBV30; size: -; J: TRBJ1-4; D: -
CDR3: CASSQRGATDTQYF; DNA: TGTGCCAGCAGCCAACGGGGGGCCACAGATACGCAGTATTTT; V: TRBV5-4; size: few; J: TRBJ2-3; D: -
CDR3: CASSYSIAGGSETQYF; DNA: TGTGCCAGCAGTTACTCAATAGCGGGAGGCTCAGAGACCCAGTACTTC; V: TRBV6-5; size: -; J: TRBJ2-5; D: TRBD2
CDR3: CATSRVKGQGAAEAFF; DNA: TGTGCCACCAGCAGAGTAAAGGGACAGGGAGCCGCTGAAGCTTTCTTT; V: TRBV15; size: -; J: TRBJ1-1; D: TRBD1
CDR3: CASSLSGGDYNEQFF; DNA: TGTGCCAGCAGTCTTAGCGGGGGGGACTACAATGAGCAGTTCTTC; V: TRBV6-4; size: few; J: TRBJ2-1; D: TRBD2
CDR3: CARQGAKTGELFF; DNA: TGTGCCAGACAGGGGGCAAAGACCGGGGAGCTGTTTTTT; V: TRBV7-3; size: -; J: TRBJ2-2; D: TRBD1
CDR3: CASSYSTARLHEQYF; DNA: TGTGCCAGCAGTTACTCGACCGCTAGACTTCACGAGCAGTACTTC; V: TRBV6-5; size: -; J: TRBJ2-7; D: -
CDR3: CASSLTGGEQPQHF; DNA: TGTGCCAGCAGCTTGACAGGGGGCGAACAGCCCCAGCATTTT; V: TRBV6-6; size: -; J: TRBJ1-5; D: TRBD1
CDR3: CASSTPGGDYVYTF; DNA: TGCGCCAGCAGTACTCCCGGAGGGGACTATGTCTACACCTTC; V: TRBV5-1; size: -; J: TRBJ1-2; D: -
CDR3: CASSPQGGGLAGELFF; DNA: TGTGCCAGCAGCCCTCAAGGGGGGGGGCTAGCCGGGGAGCTGTTTTTT; V: TRBV7-3; size: -; J: TRBJ2-2; D: -
CDR3: CASRGGRASDTQYF; DNA: TGTGCCAGTAGGGGCGGGAGGGCCTCGGATACGCAGTATTTT; V: TRBV19; size: -; J: TRBJ2-3; D: TRBD2
CDR3: CASSPTGTGATEAFF; DNA: TGTGCCAGCTCACCAACCGGGACAGGGGCCACTGAAGCTTTCTTT; V: TRBV18; size: -; J: TRBJ1-1; D: TRBD1
CDR3: CASRRTGADTEAFF; DNA: TGTGCCAGCCGACGGACAGGGGCGGACACTGAAGCTTTCTTT; V: TRBV7-9; size: -; J: TRBJ1-1; D: TRBD1
CDR3: CASSDVGQGGLEQYF; DNA: TGCGCCAGCAGTGACGTCGGGCAGGGAGGTCTCGAGCAGTACTTC; V: TRBV10-2; size: -; J: TRBJ2-7; D: -
CDR3: CASSLDGRLYNEQFF; DNA: TGTGCCAGCAGCTTAGATGGGAGGTTGTACAATGAGCAGTTCTTC; V: TRBV7-9; size: -; J: TRBJ2-1; D: -
CDR3: CASSISGAGTGELFF; DNA: TGTGCCAGTAGTATATCAGGGGCCGGGACCGGGGAGCTGTTTTTT; V: TRBV19; size: -; J: TRBJ2-2; D: -
CDR3: CASSSQTYNEQFF; DNA: TGCGCCAGCAGTTCCCAAACCTACAATGAGCAGTTCTTC; V: TRBV5-1; size: -; J: TRBJ2-1; D: -
CDR3: CASSESMHSTYEQYF; DNA: TGTGCCAGCAGTGAGTCCATGCATTCAACCTACGAGCAGTACTTC; V: TRBV2; size: -; J: TRBJ2-7; D: -
CDR3: CATSRQGQGTYGYTF; DNA: TGTGCCACCAGCAGACAGGGACAGGGGACCTATGGCTACACCTTC; V: TRBV15; size: -; J: TRBJ1-2; D: TRBD1
CDR3: CASSINSRGGQPQHF; DNA: TGTGCCAGTAGTATAAATTCGAGAGGGGGTCAGCCCCAGCATTTT; V: TRBV19; size: -; J: TRBJ1-5; D: -
CDR3: CASGARGQGRNEQFF; DNA: TGTGCCAGCGGCGCCCGGGGACAGGGTCGCAATGAGCAGTTCTTC; V: TRBV6-5; size: -; J: TRBJ2-1; D: TRBD1
CDR3: CASGSVGFRLSYEQYF; DNA: TGTGCTAGTGGTTCCGTCGGGTTTCGCCTCTCCTACGAGCAGTACTTC; V: TRBV12-5; size: -; J: TRBJ2-7; D: -
CDR3: CAWSVQGASGNTIYF; DNA: TGTGCCTGGAGTGTTCAGGGGGCTAGTGGAAACACCATATATTTT; V: TRBV30; size: -; J: TRBJ1-3; D: TRBD1
CDR3: CASSPGGYEQFF; DNA: TGTGCCAGCAGCCCGGGGGGATATGAGCAGTTCTTC; V: TRBV11-2; size: once; J: TRBJ2-1; D: TRBD2
CDR3: CASSPGEYYEQYF; DNA: TGTGCCAGTAGTCCAGGCGAGTACTACGAGCAGTACTTC; V: TRBV19; size: -; J: TRBJ2-7; D: -
CDR3: CATSRRTGGTGELFF; DNA: TGTGCCACCAGCAGACGGACAGGGGGCACCGGGGAGCTGTTTTTT; V: TRBV15; size: -; J: TRBJ2-2; D: TRBD1
CDR3: CAISGSEGESETQYF; DNA: TGTGCCATTTCGGGCTCCGAGGGAGAGTCCGAGACCCAGTACTTC; V: TRBV10-3; size: -; J: TRBJ2-5; D: -
CDR3: CASSPTGDSAKNIQYF; DNA: TGTGCCAGCAGCCCGACGGGGGACTCGGCCAAAAACATTCAGTACTTC; V: TRBV13; size: -; J: TRBJ2-4; D: -
CDR3: CASSLGQNYGYTF; DNA: TGTGCCTCATCCCTGGGACAGAACTATGGCTACACCTTC; V: TRBV30; size: -; J: TRBJ1-2; D: TRBD1
CDR3: CASSEVGVTGELFF; DNA: TGTGCCAGCAGCGAGGTAGGGGTTACCGGGGAGCTGTTTTTT; V: TRBV9; size: -; J: TRBJ2-2; D: -
CDR3: CASREMAGGRTDTQYF; DNA: TGTGCCAGCAGGGAGATGGCGGGAGGGCGAACAGATACGCAGTATTTT; V: TRBV27; size: -; J: TRBJ2-3; D: TRBD2
CDR3: CASSLLPTSRYEQYF; DNA: TGTGCCAGTAGTCTGCTCCCGACTAGCAGGTACGAGCAGTACTTC; V: TRBV19; size: -; J: TRBJ2-7; D: TRBD2